The 27 T cell receptor beta chains below were found in one sample sequenced in a study of blood T cell repertoires in COVID-19. Sequencing was performed with immunoSEQ multiplex PCR; in TCRdb, only in-frame clones are kept and a portion is missing. The sample holds tens of thousands of clones, 75% to 90% seen once. Sequencing used peripheral blood. The receptors stem from a woman in her fifties or sixties with COVID-19, enrolled during active disease.

This chain uses TRBV9 with TRBJ2-1; 8 nucleotides match TRBD2. V dropped 3 bases and J dropped 3; count of bases not matched to a gene: 5. The CDR3 has 15 residues. The germline V gene has CDR1 SGDLS and CDR2 YYNGEE. CDR3 protein: CASSAGGRDYNEQFF. The CDR3 DNA reads as TGTGCCAGCAGCGCGGGAGGGAGAGACTACAATGAGCAGTTCTTC. Complete variable domain (other parts from reference TRBV9 and TRBJ2-1): DSGVTQTPKHLITATGQRVTLRCSPRSGDLSVYWYQQSLDQGLQFLIQYYNGEERAKGNILERFSAQQFPDLHSELNLSSLELGDSALYFCASSAGGRDYNEQFFGPGTRLTVL.

J is TRBJ1-2 and V is TRBV7-2; D remains ambiguous. The germline gives CDR1 SGHTA, CDR2 FQGNSA. V lost 2 bases and J 3 bases, leaving 7 bases between the germline ends. The CDR3 is 13 amino acids. CDR3 nucleotide sequence: TGTGCCAGCAGCTTATCCTACCACTATGGCTACACCTTC. It encodes CASSLSYHYGYTF. The variable domain in full, completed from reference TRBV7-2 and TRBJ1-2, reads GAGVSQSPSNKVTEKGKDVELRCDPISGHTALYWYRQSLGQGLEFLIYFQGNSAPDKSGLPSDRFSAERTGGSVSTLTIQRTQQEDSAVYLCASSLSYHYGYTFGSGTRLTVV.

This chain joins TRBV2 and TRBJ2-7; 8 bases fit TRBD1. Germline-derived CDR1 and CDR2 are SNHLY and FYNNEI. The CDR3 totals 11 residues. The ends lost 9 bases at V and 6 bases at J; junction bases unmatched: 4. The CDR3 reads CARGTGGEQYF. The CDR3 nucleotides are TGTGCCAGAGGGACAGGAGGCGAGCAGTACTTC. Filled out from reference TRBV2 and TRBJ2-7, the complete variable domain reads EPEVTQTPSHQVTQMGQEVILRCVPISNHLYFYWYRQILGQKVEFLVSFYNNEISEKSEIFDDQFSVERPDGSNFTLKIRSTKLEDSAMYFCARGTGGEQYFGPGTRLTVT.

V and J are TRBV6-5 and TRBJ1-4; 8 nucleotides match TRBD1. Germline V CDR1 and CDR2: MNHEY, SVGAGI. This CDR3 is 13 amino acids long. V shed 6 bases, J shed 13 bases, and the junction held 10 bases outside the gene matches. The DNA for the CDR3 is TGTGCCAGCAGCGGACAGGGATTAGGTGGACTGTTTTTT. Translated: CASSGQGLGGLFF.

CDR3 in DNA: TGTGCCAGTAGTATCGGGCTAGCGGGAGCCGTCCCCTACGAGCAGTACTTC. Amino acid sequence: CASSIGLAGAVPYEQYF. V and J are TRBV19 and TRBJ2-7; TRBD2 aligns across 10 bases. Germline assignment: CDR1 LNHDA and CDR2 SQIVND (reference sequence). Trimming took 3 bases from V and 2 from J; bases not matched to a gene: 10. The CDR3 length is 17 residues.

This clone showed up just once. The chain recombines TRBV25-1 with TRBJ2-7; D possibly corresponds to TRBD1 (6 bases). Trimming cost V 7 bases and J 3 bases, with 13 bases left between them. CDR3 length equals 13 residues. Germline CDR1 and CDR2: MGHDK and SYGVNS. The CDR3 spells CASTRDTGYEQYF. CDR3 nucleotide sequence: TGTGCCAGCACCAGGGACACCGGCTACGAGCAGTACTTC.

The V and J genes are TRBV10-3 and TRBJ2-7, with 9 nucleotides matching TRBD1. V shed 4 bases and J 5 bases; nucleotides not matched to a gene: 6. The CDR3 consists of 14 residues. Looked up from germline, CDR1 is ENHRY and CDR2 is SYGVKD. The CDR3 DNA is TGTGCCATCAGTGGACAGGGGGATATGAACGAGCAGTACTTC. Residues: CAISGQGDMNEQYF.

This clone was picked up a small number of times. The V gene is TRBV28, the J gene TRBJ1-5; a weak D match, TRBD1 (6 bases). The V end lost 6 bases, the J end lost 5 bases, and 17 bases lay between the germline ends. The CDR3 contains 15 residues. Germline V gene sequence: CDR1 MDHEN, CDR2 SYDVKM. In DNA form, the CDR3 reads TGTGCCAGCAGGAAGTGGTACAGGGCGGATCAGCCCCAGCATTTT. Translation gives CASRKWYRADQPQHF.

The rearrangement joins TRBV12-3 or TRBV12-4 to TRBJ2-3; TRBD2 matches at 11 bases. The CDR3 is 13 residues long. V trimming: 7 bases; J trimming: 5 bases; junction bases outside the gene matches: 2. The CDR3 DNA follows: TGTGCCAGCATAGCGGGAGGGGTAGATACGCAGTATTTT. Residues: CASIAGGVDTQYF.

The chain recombines TRBV19 with TRBJ2-7; 11 bases match TRBD2. CDR1 LNHDA and CDR2 SQIVND come from the germline V gene (reference sequence). Trimming cost V 4 bases and J 4 bases; bases outside gene matches: 9. This CDR3 is built from 16 residues. Here the CDR3 DNA reads TGTGCCAGTAGTAGGAGACTAGCGGGATTGGAGTACGAGCAGTACTTC. Protein: CASSRRLAGLEYEQYF.

The chain uses TRBV6-6 and TRBJ1-3; D remains ambiguous. Trimming removed 6 bases at V and 3 bases at J, with 9 bases between. Germline CDR1 MNHNY, CDR2 SVGAGI (reference sequence). The CDR3 is 13 residues long. CDR3 residues: CASRTDGGNTIYF. The CDR3 DNA reads TGTGCCAGCAGAACAGACGGTGGAAACACCATATATTTT.

The chain has TRBV24-1 and TRBJ2-3, with D possibly matching TRBD2 (5 bases). V gave up 6 bases and J gave up 1 base, with 7 bases separating them. The CDR3 totals 13 residues. The germline CDR1 and CDR2 sequences are KGHDR and SFDVKD. The CDR3 reads CATSKGGTDTQYF. As DNA, the CDR3 is TGTGCCACCAGTAAGGGAGGCACAGATACGCAGTATTTT.

Only one count was recorded for this clone. The chain is built from TRBV9 and TRBJ1-6; 9 nucleotides match TRBD1. The trim removed 4 bases at V and 8 bases at J, leaving 7 bases unmatched. This CDR3 contains 15 residues. Germline V CDR1 and CDR2: SGDLS, YYNGEE. CDR3 sequence reads: CASSQGQGTHSPLHF. In DNA, the CDR3 is TGTGCCAGCAGCCAAGGACAGGGGACCCATTCACCCCTCCACTTT.

This chain uses TRBV19 with TRBJ2-1; no firm D call. Looked up from germline, CDR1 is LNHDA and CDR2 is SQIVND (reference sequence). V lost 7 bases and J lost 7, with 17 bases in between. The CDR3 covers 14 residues. The CDR3 coding sequence is TGTGCCAGTAATTCCCTAGGCGTAGAGAATGAGCAGTTCTTC. As protein: CASNSLGVENEQFF.

The rearrangement links TRBV7-9 to TRBJ1-5; a weak D match, TRBD1 (5 bases). Trimming stripped 5 bases from V and 5 bases from J, with 10 bases between. Germline CDR1 is SEHNR and CDR2 is FQNEAQ (reference sequence). This CDR3 has 13 residues. CDR3 sequence: CASSIGQHQPQHF. CDR3 nucleotide sequence: TGTGCCAGCAGCATTGGACAACATCAGCCCCAGCATTTT.

The chain combines TRBV11-3 with TRBJ2-2; 11 bases are shared with TRBD1. From germline, CDR1 is SGHNT and CDR2 YENEEA. Trimming took 1 base from V and 7 from J; bases not matched to a gene: 5. The CDR3 consists of 16 residues. The chain's CDR3 is CASSLGGQGAGGELFF. In nucleotides, the CDR3 is TGTGCCAGCAGCTTAGGCGGACAGGGGGCCGGCGGGGAGCTGTTTTTT.

The rearrangement links TRBV3-1 (or the pseudogene TRBV3-2) to TRBJ1-4; the D is unclear. The CDR3 has 19 residues. The germline gives CDR1 LGHDT, CDR2 YNNKEL (reference sequence). Trimming removed 4 bases at V and 0 bases at J, with 21 bases between. The CDR3 coding sequence is TGTGCCAGCAGCCCCGGTCGGGTAAACGGCTTTGCAACTAATGAAAAACTGTTTTTT. This gives the protein CASSPGRVNGFATNEKLFF.

The CDR3 DNA is TGTGCCAGCAGTCCTGGACAGATGAACACTGAAGCTTTCTTT. Translation gives CASSPGQMNTEAFF. The V gene is TRBV2, the J gene TRBJ1-1, with D perhaps matching TRBD1 (6 bases). The CDR3 spans 14 residues. CDR1 is SNHLY and CDR2 is FYNNEI in the germline V gene. The germline V and J ends were trimmed by 5 bases and 0 bases, with 10 bases remaining between them.

This clone came up once. The rearrangement links TRBV30 to TRBJ1-6, with TRBD1 matching 8 bases. CDR1 and CDR2 (germline): GTSNPN, SVGIG (reference sequence). This CDR3 comprises 15 residues. The trim removed 4 bases at V and 7 bases at J, leaving 9 bases unmatched. CDR3 in amino acids: CAWNLGQGSNSPLHF. In DNA, the CDR3 is TGTGCCTGGAACCTAGGACAGGGAAGCAATTCACCCCTCCACTTT.

The chain employs TRBV27 and TRBJ1-3; D unresolved. The CDR3 totals 13 residues. V was cut by 4 bases and J by 1 base, with 5 bases left in between. The germline gives CDR1 MNHEY, CDR2 SMNVEV (reference sequence). This chain's CDR3 is CASSSTSGNTIYF. The CDR3 region has the DNA TGTGCCAGCAGTTCGACTTCTGGAAACACCATATATTTT.

V is TRBV12-3 or TRBV12-4 and J is TRBJ2-1; no reliable D call. The CDR3 consists of 12 residues. V shed 7 bases and J shed 4 bases, with 8 bases lying between them. The CDR3 reads CASIADYNEQFF. Written as DNA, the CDR3 is TGTGCCAGCATAGCTGATTACAATGAGCAGTTCTTC.

The chain carries TRBV6-5 and TRBJ1-3, with D perhaps TRBD1 (6 bases). In germline, CDR1 is MNHEY, CDR2 SVGAGI. This CDR3 has 14 residues. The V and J ends lost 4 bases and 2 bases respectively, with 9 bases between them. The CDR3 DNA reads TGTGCCAGCAGTTCCGGGACACCTGGAAACACCATATATTTT. As protein: CASSSGTPGNTIYF.

The V gene is TRBV4-3, the J gene TRBJ1-4; D perhaps matches TRBD1 (6 bases). This CDR3 is built from 14 residues. V was clipped by 1 base and J by 13 bases, with 16 bases between them. Germline V CDR1 and CDR2: LGHNA, YSLEER. The CDR3 region has the DNA TGCGCCAGCAGCCAAGGGACGGGACAATCCGGACTGTTTTTT. This codes for CASSQGTGQSGLFF.

V gene TRBV11-2 combines with J gene TRBJ2-7, with 16 bases aligning to TRBD2. The CDR3 covers 17 residues. Germline CDR1 is SGHAT and CDR2 is FQNNGV. V lost 1 base to trimming and J lost 2 bases; unmatched junction nucleotides: 2. CDR3 DNA: TGTGCCAGCAGCTTAGCCGGGACTAGCGGGAGGGCCTACGAGCAGTACTTC. Protein product: CASSLAGTSGRAYEQYF.

The chain combines TRBV7-9 with TRBJ2-7, with 13 nucleotides matching TRBD2. Germline lookup yields CDR1 SEHNR and CDR2 FQNEAQ (reference sequence). The J segment lost 2 bases and the V segment lost 8 bases, leaving 9 bases of the junction unmatched. This CDR3 is 16 amino acids long. The CDR3 protein is CASGTSGTWGPYEQYF. The CDR3 DNA reads as TGTGCCAGCGGGACTAGCGGGACCTGGGGGCCCTACGAGCAGTACTTC.

The chain recombines TRBV7-3 with TRBJ2-5, with 8 nucleotides matching TRBD2. The V gene's germline CDR1 is SGHTA and CDR2 FQGTGA. The CDR3 covers 14 residues. With V trimmed by 2 bases and J by 11 bases, 10 bases remained unmatched. CDR3 loop: CASSLLSSGGGQYF. The CDR3 DNA follows: TGTGCCAGCAGCTTACTTTCCAGCGGGGGTGGGCAGTACTTC.

The chain combines TRBV5-4 with TRBJ2-5, with 11 bases identical to TRBD2. Germline values: CDR1 SGHNT, CDR2 YYREEE (reference sequence). V gave up 6 bases and J gave up 5 bases; unmatched junction bases: 6. The CDR3 has 14 amino acids. DNA for the CDR3: TGTGCCAGCATGCTAGCGGGAGGCGGGGAGACCCAGTACTTC. Its translation is CASMLAGGGETQYF.